This TCR beta chain was sequenced during a study of CD8+ T cells in alopecia areata (dated by TCRdb to the late 2010s). The study in broad terms: The study used high-throughput TCRbeta sequencing to examine T cell clonal expansion in alopecia areata, in both the C3H/HeJ mouse model and human patients. immunoSEQ multiplex PCR using 35 Vbeta forward primers and 13 Jbeta reverse primers was used to amplify TCRbeta CDR3 regions. Scalp clonality was compared among normal scalp (n=4), patchy alopecia areata scalp (n=8), and alopecia totalis/universalis scalp (n=8). The RNA source kit depended on sample type: the PAXgene miRNA kit for fixed scalp, the miRNeasy kit for PBMCs, and the RNeasy kit for mouse skin. Scalp tissue and sorted CD4+ and CD8+ peripheral blood T cells from patchy and totalis/universalis alopecia areata patients and from healthy controls were covered by human TCRbeta sequencing. The study at large found these results: Higher clonality and more expanded CD8+ clones were observed in lesional scalp than in normal scalp, particularly in alopecia totalis/universalis, a finding suggestive of antigenic drive. Compared with mice, TCR sequences shared between patients were less clear, possibly partly because of HLA diversity across the patient population. Scalp TCR repertoire analysis is complicated because resident alphabeta T cells in normal human skin are also sequenced, whereas mouse skin is dominated by gammadelta T cells.

The protocol used for the library was the immunoSEQ multiplex PCR assay. RNA was extracted from all samples and reverse transcribed into cDNA as template for TCR sequencing. SuperScript III was used for first-strand cDNA synthesis, primed with a 2:1 mix of oligo-dT and random hexamers. Amplification bias was assessed with a synthetic immune receptor repertoire, and residual bias was removed computationally. In the paper's pipeline: Raw reads were preprocessed to remove errors, and CDR3 was defined according to IMGT conventions as the region from the conserved cysteine to phenylalanine. Clonality was calculated as 1 minus Shannon entropy normalized by log2 of the number of productive unique TCRs. Whether scalp clones were CD4 or CD8 was inferred by matching scalp TCRbeta sequences against CD4 and CD8 repertoires sorted from blood. Drawn from immuneACCESS, this table holds only the in-frame rearrangements with V and J called that TCRdb kept. Clones are partly lost; checked studies trace under half to an unresolved V gene and leave the rest unexplained. That table furnishes V, J and clone size, whereas the DNA furnished D and trimming. This sample lists 100,000 to 150,000 clones; around 45% were detected once. Of the sample, about 10% is held by the ten largest clones.

Lesional scalp punch biopsies and peripheral blood were obtained from alopecia areata patients. PBMCs were separated by density centrifugation and stained for CD3, CD4 and CD8, after which CD4+ and CD8+ T cells were sorted on a FACSAria. The untreated alopecia areata patients were recruited through a multicenter biomarker study. In four or five patients from the biomarker study, the blood CD8+ T cells went through an additional sort into NKG2D-low and NKG2D-high fractions. V is reduced by 1 base and J by 3 bases, leaving a spacing of 6 bases between them. The CDR3 numbers 12 residues from cysteine through phenylalanine. The kept DNA is CDR3 alone, 36 bases in frame from the first base. CDR1 SQVTM and CDR2 ANQGSEA were looked up in the germline V gene. With regard to this clone: This clone's antigen is unknown. No qualities accompany the bases; no much larger clone lies one base away.

The sequence was obtained from a human donor with alopecia areata. The specimen was NKG2D-low CD8+ T cells sorted from blood. The cell subset or site label for this specimen denotes: sorted CD8+ NKG2D-low blood T cells. The sequence links TRBV29-1 to TRBJ1-2; the D segment cannot be called with confidence. The CDR3: CSVEGDYYGYTF. The nucleotide sequence is given as TGCAGCGTTGAAGGCGACTACTATGGCTACACCTTC.